The sequence of this T cell receptor (beta chain) was determined in a study of cytomegalovirus exposure and HLA in healthy donors. Study-wide points: Later work associated 16,951 TCR beta sequences with HLA alleles at 0.05 false discovery rate.

V gave up 5 bases and J gave up 5 bases, with 22 bases separating them. Germline loops: CDR1 MNHEY, CDR2 SMNVEV (reference sequence). This CDR3 is built from 17 residues. Donors counted as nominally healthy when sampled, yet unrecorded immune exposures were likely. In regard to this clone: Its matching antigen is unknown.

The PCR contained 60 Vbeta and 13 Jbeta primers. The table came from immunoSEQ multiplex PCR; TCRdb's copy has only in-frame clones and leaves some out. Among roughly 100,000 clones listed, 76% were seen once. Sequences were obtained from PBMCs. The genes are TRBV27 and TRBJ2-1, with unresolved D. The TCR comes from a woman under 30 in good health and CMV-seropositive. CDR3 nucleotide sequence: TGTGCCAGCAGTCCCTCTTCTACCCTACCATATGACAATGAGCAGTTCTTC. Its protein is CASSPSSTLPYDNEQFF.